Below, 14 T cell receptor beta chains from the same sample are listed, as sequenced in a study of blood T cells in healthy people across ages (dated by TCRdb to between 2015 and 2016). Library method: 5' RACE. Sequencing used an Illumina HiSeq 2500. The second PCR ran for about 7 to 11 cycles and used a J-beta primer mix along with a sample-barcoded 5' primer. TCRdb cleaned the public reads at Q25 with fastp, built clones with MiXCR and kept in-frame beta chains. Every CDR3 protein is listed once, alongside the most common genes and DNA of its rows. Across this sample there are 790,000 or so distinct CDR3 sequences, with around 50% seen only once. Roughly 20% of the sample belongs to the ten largest clones. Sequenced input: blood. These receptors were obtained from an elderly man in good health.

This sequence joins TRBV2 and TRBJ2-3, with D unclear. The CDR3 runs to 14 residues. V lost 4 bases and J 1 base, leaving 9 bases between the germline ends. Germline values: CDR1 SNHLY, CDR2 FYNNEI. The CDR3, as DNA: TGTGCCAGCAGTGTCAACAGCCGCACAGATACGCAGTATTTT. Translating gives CASSVNSRTDTQYF.

This sequence joins TRBV20-1 and TRBJ1-6; TRBD1 agrees at 10 bases. The germline V gene has CDR1 DFQATT and CDR2 SNEGSKA (reference sequence). CDR3 length: 13 amino acids. Trimming at V came to 7 bases and at J to 7 bases, leaving 4 bases not matched to a gene. CDR3 coding DNA: TGCAGTGGACAGGGGGCGGGAAATTCACCCCTCCACTTT. It specifies CSGQGAGNSPLHF.

This clonotype was detected only a few times. This chain uses TRBV3-1 with TRBJ2-1; 12 nucleotides line up with TRBD2. The CDR3 has 17 residues. The trim removed 4 bases at V and 5 bases at J, leaving 9 bases unmatched. Germline CDR1 is LGHDT and CDR2 is YNNKEL (reference sequence). CDR3 sequence (DNA): TGTGCCAGCAGCCCCTCGACTAGCGGGAGCCGCGACAATGAGCAGTTCTTC. It codes for CASSPSTSGSRDNEQFF.

This clonotype was found a few times. The chain links TRBV10-3 to TRBJ2-5; 10 positions match TRBD2. V lost 7 bases, J lost 6 bases, and 8 bases stayed unmatched. The germline CDR1 and CDR2 sequences are ENHRY and SYGVKD. The CDR3 is 14 residues long. Here the CDR3 DNA reads TGTGCCATCATGGCTAGCGGGAGTGTAAAGACCCAGTACTTC. Residues: CAIMASGSVKTQYF.

The chain links TRBV3-1 to TRBJ1-1, with 8 positions matching TRBD1. This CDR3 has 17 amino acids. The J segment lost 4 bases and the V segment lost 1 base, leaving 11 bases of the junction unmatched. Germline V gives CDR1 LGHDT, CDR2 YNNKEL (reference sequence). The CDR3, as DNA: TGTGCCAGCAGCCAAGGCCGCGGACAGGGAAGAGGCACTGAAGCTTTCTTT. It yields the protein CASSQGRGQGRGTEAFF.

The rearrangement joins TRBV5-1 to TRBJ1-5; D not certain. Deletions cut 0 bases from V and 10 bases from J, with 20 bases between. There are 16 residues in the CDR3. CDR1 and CDR2 (germline): SGHRS, YFSETQ. CDR3 nucleotide sequence: TGCGCCAGCAGCTTGGGACCGACATCGCCAGGTGAACCCCAGCATTTT. It codes for CASSLGPTSPGEPQHF. Full variable domain (remainder filled in from reference TRBV5-1 and TRBJ1-5): KAGVTQTPRYLIKTRGQQVTLSCSPISGHRSVSWYQQTPGQGLQFLFEYFSETQRNKGNFPGRFSGRQFSNSRSEMNVSTLELGDSALYLCASSLGPTSPGEPQHFGDGTRLSIL.

J is TRBJ2-1 and V is TRBV5-1; either TRBD1 or TRBD2 may supply D (5 bases each). The CDR3 covers 14 residues. Trimming removed 2 bases at V and 10 bases at J, with 16 bases between. The germline V gene encodes CDR1 SGHRS and CDR2 YFSETQ. This CDR3 reads CASSFGSSEGEQFF. CDR3 nucleotide sequence: TGCGCCAGCAGCTTCGGTAGCTCCGAGGGGGAGCAGTTCTTC.

A note on this clonotype: This may be a read error, as it is one base from a much larger clone. The chain has TRBV20-1 and TRBJ2-3; D is undetermined. CDR1 DFQATT and CDR2 SNEGSKA come from the germline V gene (reference sequence). Trimming cost V 0 bases and J 6 bases, with 7 bases left between them. The CDR3 covers 12 residues. The CDR3 region is CSAREAADTQYF. The CDR3 region has the DNA TGCAGTGCTAGAGAGGCAGCGGATACGCAGTATTTT.

This clonotype was picked up many times. The chain has TRBV20-1 and TRBJ2-3, with D possibly TRBD1 on 6 matching bases. Germline lookup yields CDR1 DFQATT and CDR2 SNEGSKA (reference sequence). Trimming left V 6 bases short and J 1 base short, with 11 bases between. The CDR3 covers 13 residues. CDR3 nucleotide sequence: TGCAGTGCACAGGGAATCGGCACAGATACGCAGTATTTT. Amino acid sequence: CSAQGIGTDTQYF.

V and J are TRBV4-2 and TRBJ2-1; 11 bases match TRBD1. This CDR3 contains 15 residues. Trimming at V came to 2 bases and at J to 8 bases, leaving 5 bases not matched to a gene. CDR1 and CDR2 from the germline V gene are LGHNA and YNFKEQ. DNA for the CDR3: TGTGCCAGCAGCCAACGGACAGGGGGCAACTATGAGCAGTTCTTC. Its translation: CASSQRTGGNYEQFF.

The chain carries TRBV12-3 or TRBV12-4 and TRBJ2-5; D call uncertain. The DNA matches TRBJ2-7 better at its end, which makes the J call doubtful. The CDR3 totals 13 residues. CDR3 residues: CASGVLEFGEQYF. CDR3 in DNA: TGTGCCAGCGGTGTGCTGGAATTTGGCGAGCAGTACTTC.

This chain joins TRBV11-2 and TRBJ2-6; no firm D call. The CDR3 covers 16 residues. Between the trimmed V and J ends, which lost 0 bases and 3 bases, there was a span of 9 bases. CDR1 is SGHAT and CDR2 is FQNNGV in the germline V gene. Here the CDR3 DNA reads TGTGCCAGCAGCTTAGATCTGTCGAATGGGGCCAACGTCCTGACTTTC. Its protein product is CASSLDLSNGANVLTF.

CDR3 in amino acids: CASSLLVGNSYNEQYF. CDR3 nucleotides: TGTGCCAGCAGCTTACTTGTGGGGAACTCCTACAATGAGCAGTACTTC. The rearrangement uses TRBV7-2 and TRBJ2-7; no clear D. Germline values: CDR1 SGHTA, CDR2 FQGNSA. The CDR3 is made up of 16 amino acids. Trimming removed 2 bases at V and 7 bases at J, with 21 bases between.

The chain employs TRBV28 and TRBJ1-6, with D tentatively TRBD1 (5 bases). The CDR3 consists of 16 residues. Trimming cost V 5 bases and J 8 bases, with 19 bases left between them. Germline CDR1 MDHEN, CDR2 SYDVKM. The CDR3 spells CASSAIGDVTYSPLHF. The CDR3 DNA reads as TGTGCCAGCAGTGCGATCGGGGACGTTACGTATTCACCCCTCCACTTT.